The 15 T cell receptor beta chains listed next were all sequenced from one sample in a study of blood T cell repertoires in COVID-19. Using immunoSEQ multiplex PCR, the repertoire was profiled, and TCRdb retains in-frame clones only, with some absent. The table lists 150,000 to 200,000 clones, around 86% of them singletons. The sequenced material came from peripheral blood. The receptors stem from a woman of 80 years or more in a cohort sampled during active or convalescent COVID-19.

The V gene is TRBV12-5, the J gene TRBJ1-2, with 8 bases aligning to TRBD1. With 1 base clipped from V and 10 bases from J, the junction kept 2 bases outside the gene matches. Per the germline V gene, CDR1 is LGHNT and CDR2 is FRNRAP. The CDR3 is 12 residues long. Written as DNA, the CDR3 is TGTGCTAGTGGTTTGGGGACAGGGACCTACACCTTC. Translated: CASGLGTGTYTF.

The gene calls are TRBV20-1 and TRBJ2-1, with 8 bases aligning to TRBD2. V lost 3 bases, J lost 8 bases, and 12 bases stayed unmatched. The CDR3 is made up of 15 amino acids. Germline values: CDR1 DFQATT, CDR2 SNEGSKA (reference sequence). CDR3 loop: CSASSPQRGRHEQFF. CDR3 DNA: TGCAGTGCTAGTTCCCCCCAGCGGGGGAGGCATGAGCAGTTCTTC.

This sequence joins TRBV2 and TRBJ1-5, with 8 positions matching TRBD1. The CDR3 spans 14 residues. After removal of 6 bases from V and 9 bases from J, the junction contained 10 bases not matched to a gene. CDR1 is SNHLY, CDR2 FYNNEI, per germline. The DNA of the CDR3 is TGTGCCAGCAGCTGGACAGGGCGGGAAGGGCCCCAGCATTTT. Residues: CASSWTGREGPQHF.

This clone was found once. This chain joins TRBV19 and TRBJ2-1; tentatively, D is TRBD1 (6 bases). V was cut by 2 bases and J by 8 bases, with 10 bases left in between. Per germline, CDR1 LNHDA and CDR2 SQIVND (reference sequence). The length of the CDR3 is 13 residues. The CDR3 loop reads CASSITTGDEQFF. The CDR3 bases are TGTGCCAGTAGTATAACGACAGGTGATGAGCAGTTCTTC.

This chain links TRBV28 with TRBJ2-7; 8 bases fit TRBD2. CDR1 is MDHEN, CDR2 SYDVKM, per germline. There are 13 residues in the CDR3. The V and J ends lost 11 bases and 2 bases, in that order; junction bases with no gene match: 8. The CDR3 loop is CAVKGLAPYEQYF. DNA for the CDR3: TGTGCCGTGAAAGGACTAGCTCCCTACGAGCAGTACTTC.

The gene calls are TRBV7-6 and TRBJ1-3; a weak D match, TRBD1 (6 bases). Germline values: CDR1 SGHVS, CDR2 FNYEAQ. Between the trimmed V and J ends, which lost 3 bases and 3 bases, there was a span of 15 bases. This CDR3 spans 16 amino acids. CDR3 residues: CASSFLRGSGGNTIYF. The CDR3 region has the DNA TGTGCCAGCAGCTTCCTCAGGGGCTCTGGTGGAAACACCATATATTTT.

This chain uses TRBV7-9 with TRBJ1-2; 11 nucleotides align to TRBD1. The CDR3 runs to 14 residues. The V gene's germline CDR1 is SEHNR and CDR2 FQNEAQ (reference sequence). V gave up 3 bases and J gave up 4 bases; unmatched junction bases: 1. CDR3 loop: CASSLGTGGYGYTF. For the CDR3, the DNA is TGTGCCAGCAGCTTGGGGACAGGGGGCTATGGCTACACCTTC. The full variable domain, completed using reference TRBV7-9 and TRBJ1-2, is DTGVSQNPRHKITKRGQNVTFRCDPISEHNRLYWYRQTLGQGPEFLTYFQNEAQLEKSRLLSDRFSAERPKGSFSTLEIQRTEQGDSAMYLCASSLGTGGYGYTFGSGTRLTVV.

The chain uses TRBV6-2 or TRBV6-3 and TRBJ2-1, with 8 positions matching TRBD1. The CDR3 loop spans 14 amino acids. With 5 bases clipped from V and 9 bases from J, the junction kept 9 bases outside the gene matches. Per the germline V gene, CDR1 is MNHEY and CDR2 is SVGEGT. CDR3 nucleotide sequence: TGTGCCAGCAGTCCAGGGGGCTCTAGGGGTGAGCAGTTCTTC. Translated: CASSPGGSRGEQFF.

The gene calls are TRBV5-4 and TRBJ2-1, with TRBD2 identical over 9 bases. The CDR3 totals 17 residues. The germline V gene encodes CDR1 SGHNT and CDR2 YYREEE (reference sequence). Germline trimming cut 4 bases from V and 4 bases from J; bases unmatched to any gene: 12. CDR3 nucleotides: TGTGCCAGCAGCCCCTTTTCTGGGCGGGGGGGATACAATGAGCAGTTCTTC. Protein: CASSPFSGRGGYNEQFF.

This clone has just a few counts. The V call is TRBV5-1, the J call TRBJ1-4; possibly TRBD1 for D (6 bases). The V end lost 0 bases, the J end lost 3 bases, and 12 bases lay between the germline ends. Germline values: CDR1 SGHRS, CDR2 YFSETQ. The CDR3 covers 16 residues. This chain's CDR3 is CASSLEQGSPNEKLFF. CDR3 bases: TGCGCCAGCAGCTTGGAACAGGGATCCCCTAATGAAAAACTGTTTTTT.

The chain couples TRBV2 to TRBJ1-2; tentatively, D is TRBD1 (6 bases). Deletions cut 4 bases from V and 3 bases from J, with 9 bases between. The CDR3 totals 13 residues. Germline assignment: CDR1 SNHLY and CDR2 FYNNEI. CDR3 sequence (DNA): TGTGCCAGCAGTGCAGGGGTGGACTATGGCTACACCTTC. It codes for CASSAGVDYGYTF.

V usage is TRBV5-1 and J usage is TRBJ1-1; possibly TRBD1 for D (6 bases). Germline loops: CDR1 SGHRS, CDR2 YFSETQ. V dropped 3 bases and J dropped 8 bases, with 11 bases sitting between them. The CDR3 length is 12 residues. CDR3 loop: CASSWRQDEAFF. The CDR3 bases are TGCGCCAGCAGCTGGCGACAGGACGAAGCTTTCTTT.

The genes are TRBV30 and TRBJ2-1; D gene uncertain. From germline, CDR1 is GTSNPN and CDR2 SVGIG (reference sequence). With 0 bases removed from V and 5 bases from J, the gap between germline ends came to 11 bases. The CDR3 covers 14 residues. CDR3 DNA sequence: TGTGCCTGGAGTGTACGGCCAGGTAACAATGAGCAGTTCTTC. As protein: CAWSVRPGNNEQFF.

The chain combines TRBV7-2 with TRBJ2-5; D ambiguous. Between the trimmed V and J ends, which lost 3 bases and 4 bases, there was a span of 6 bases. The CDR3 length is 12 residues. CDR1 is SGHTA, CDR2 FQGNSA, per germline. The CDR3 here is CASSFSRETQYF. Written as DNA, the CDR3 is TGTGCCAGCAGCTTTTCTAGAGAGACCCAGTACTTC.

The chain recombines TRBV6-4 with TRBJ2-1; D may be TRBD1 (6 bases). This CDR3 is built from 13 residues. Germline loops: CDR1 MRHNA, CDR2 SNTAGT. The V end lost 6 bases, the J end lost 6 bases, and 12 bases lay between the germline ends. This chain's CDR3 is CASSLDSVNEQFF. The DNA for the CDR3 is TGTGCCAGCAGCCTGGACAGCGTCAATGAGCAGTTCTTC.